This is a list of T cell receptor beta chains from one sample in a study of T cells in Graves' hyperthyroidism and ophthalmopathy. TCRdb recomputed calls from the multiplex PCR reads with MiXCR, one row per CDR3 protein. The sample has 300,000 to 450,000 distinct CDR3 sequences, around 18% seen once. The source material was blood. These receptors were obtained from a man aged 18 to 30 with Graves' ophthalmopathy. CDR3s include the opening cysteine and the closing phenylalanine or tryptophan. A D gene is named only where the DNA matches it firmly. Size values are once, few and many counts, or a class for expanded clones, and some rows have none.

D gene,J gene,clone size,V gene,CDR3 protein
.,TRBJ2-5,many,TRBV5-5,CASSFSGTGEETQYF
.,TRBJ1-5,.,TRBV9,CASSVEVGQPQHF
TRBD2,TRBJ2-7,many,TRBV11-2,CASSLVSGGYEQYF
.,TRBJ1-1,many,TRBV6-1,CASSSTGGFTEAFF
TRBD1,TRBJ1-5,few,TRBV12-3/TRBV12-4,CASSQQGALQPQHF
TRBD1,TRBJ1-2,.,TRBV19,CASKGQGAHGYTF
TRBD2,TRBJ2-7,many,TRBV7-6,CASSATASGGLYEQYF
TRBD2,TRBJ2-7,.,TRBV7-9,CASSRDSSGGPSAYEQYF
.,TRBJ2-3,.,TRBV20-1,CSATKGALRTDTQYF
TRBD2,TRBJ2-3,.,TRBV18,CASSPPAGGVTDTQYF